A selection of T cell receptor beta chains follows, all from one sample in a study of radiotherapy plus CTLA-4 blockade in lung cancer. Profiled with immunoSEQ multiplex PCR; TCRdb holds only in-frame clones, not every one. The table includes roughly 66,000 clones, around 86% detected once. The sample here was peripheral blood, taken from a patient treated with radiotherapy plus ipilimumab. Receptor source: a human donor with non-small cell lung cancer who had a partial response to radiotherapy plus ipilimumab. Both conserved end residues are part of each CDR3. Fields, in order: D gene, V gene, J gene, clone size, CDR3 protein, CDR3 DNA. A D gene is named only where the DNA matches it firmly. Rows give clone size only sometimes, using once, few, many, or a class for an expanded clone.

D gene: NA
V gene: TRBV5-1
J gene: TRBJ2-5
clone size: once
CDR3 protein: CASSFGGGVETQYF
CDR3 DNA: TGCGCCAGCAGCTTCGGAGGGGGGGTAGAGACCCAGTACTTC

D gene: NA
V gene: TRBV9
J gene: TRBJ1-5
clone size: NA
CDR3 protein: CASSVAPDRSQPQHF
CDR3 DNA: TGTGCCAGCAGCGTAGCCCCCGACAGGTCCCAGCCCCAGCATTTT

D gene: NA
V gene: TRBV27
J gene: TRBJ1-1
clone size: NA
CDR3 protein: CASSPLDRPATEAFF
CDR3 DNA: TGTGCCAGCAGTCCGCTCGACAGGCCAGCAACCGAAGCTTTCTTT

D gene: NA
V gene: TRBV6-1
J gene: TRBJ1-2
clone size: NA
CDR3 protein: CASSEGHLYGYTF
CDR3 DNA: TGTGCCAGCAGTGAAGGACATCTCTATGGCTACACCTTC

D gene: NA
V gene: TRBV6-1
J gene: TRBJ2-2
clone size: NA
CDR3 protein: CASQTVMGNTGELFF
CDR3 DNA: TGTGCCAGCCAGACTGTGATGGGTAACACCGGGGAGCTGTTTTTT

D gene: NA
V gene: TRBV28
J gene: TRBJ1-2
clone size: NA
CDR3 protein: CASSLGVGTNYGYTF
CDR3 DNA: TGTGCCAGCAGTTTAGGAGTCGGGACTAACTATGGCTACACCTTC

D gene: NA
V gene: TRBV18
J gene: TRBJ1-5
clone size: NA
CDR3 protein: CASSPGGAKQPQHF
CDR3 DNA: TGTGCCAGCTCACCGGGCGGGGCTAAGCAGCCCCAGCATTTT

D gene: NA
V gene: TRBV27
J gene: TRBJ1-6
clone size: NA
CDR3 protein: CASSLGLALNNSPLHF
CDR3 DNA: TGTGCCAGCAGTTTAGGACTGGCACTTAATAATTCACCCCTCCACTTT

D gene: TRBD2
V gene: TRBV11-2
J gene: TRBJ2-1
clone size: once
CDR3 protein: CASSSGLAPTQNEQFF
CDR3 DNA: TGTGCCAGCAGCTCCGGACTAGCGCCCACTCAGAATGAGCAGTTCTTC

D gene: NA
V gene: TRBV28
J gene: TRBJ1-5
clone size: NA
CDR3 protein: CASRIWDNNQPQHF
CDR3 DNA: TGTGCCAGCAGGATCTGGGACAACAATCAGCCCCAGCATTTT

D gene: TRBD2
V gene: TRBV6-1
J gene: TRBJ2-7
clone size: NA
CDR3 protein: CASRASGSYEQYF
CDR3 DNA: TGTGCCAGCAGGGCTAGCGGTTCCTACGAGCAGTACTTC

D gene: NA
V gene: TRBV7-2
J gene: TRBJ1-2
clone size: few
CDR3 protein: CASSQAGWGHGYTF
CDR3 DNA: TGTGCCAGCAGCCAAGCGGGGTGGGGGCATGGCTACACCTTC

D gene: NA
V gene: TRBV7-8
J gene: TRBJ2-6
clone size: few
CDR3 protein: CASSPPRRMAGANVLTF
CDR3 DNA: TGTGCCAGCAGCCCCCCTCGGAGGATGGCTGGGGCCAACGTCCTGACTTTC

D gene: TRBD2
V gene: TRBV5-4
J gene: TRBJ2-5
clone size: NA
CDR3 protein: CASSAWDSGGETQYF
CDR3 DNA: TGTGCCAGCAGCGCATGGGACTCCGGGGGGGAGACCCAGTACTTC

D gene: NA
V gene: TRBV6-6
J gene: TRBJ1-1
clone size: few
CDR3 protein: CASSYERVDTEAFF
CDR3 DNA: TGTGCCAGCAGTTACGAGCGGGTCGACACTGAAGCTTTCTTT

D gene: NA
V gene: TRBV5-8
J gene: TRBJ1-2
clone size: NA
CDR3 protein: CASSLFTTNYGYTF
CDR3 DNA: TGTGCCAGCAGCTTGTTTACTACTAACTATGGCTACACCTTC

D gene: NA
V gene: TRBV27
J gene: TRBJ2-7
clone size: once
CDR3 protein: CASKGDSYEQYF
CDR3 DNA: TGTGCCAGCAAAGGGGACTCCTACGAGCAGTACTTC

D gene: TRBD1
V gene: TRBV6-6
J gene: TRBJ2-2
clone size: NA
CDR3 protein: CASSFITGGGVELFF
CDR3 DNA: TGTGCCAGCAGTTTTATAACAGGGGGCGGGGTTGAGCTGTTTTTT

D gene: TRBD1
V gene: TRBV5-1
J gene: TRBJ2-1
clone size: NA
CDR3 protein: CASGTGSNEQFF
CDR3 DNA: TGCGCCAGCGGGACAGGGTCGAATGAGCAGTTCTTC

D gene: NA
V gene: TRBV5-1
J gene: TRBJ2-5
clone size: few
CDR3 protein: CASSSGGSGQETQYF
CDR3 DNA: TGCGCCAGCAGCTCCGGGGGTAGCGGCCAAGAGACCCAGTACTTC

D gene: NA
V gene: TRBV30
J gene: TRBJ2-7
clone size: NA
CDR3 protein: CAWSVGGIPYEQYF
CDR3 DNA: TGTGCCTGGAGTGTAGGCGGGATTCCCTACGAGCAGTACTTC

D gene: TRBD1
V gene: TRBV15
J gene: TRBJ2-1
clone size: NA
CDR3 protein: CATSGHRQGNFNEQFF
CDR3 DNA: TGTGCCACCAGCGGACACCGACAGGGCAATTTCAATGAGCAGTTCTTC

D gene: NA
V gene: TRBV11-3
J gene: TRBJ2-1
clone size: NA
CDR3 protein: CASSLGRYNEQFF
CDR3 DNA: TGTGCCAGCAGCTTAGGTCGTTACAATGAGCAGTTCTTC

D gene: TRBD2
V gene: TRBV10-2
J gene: TRBJ2-7
clone size: NA
CDR3 protein: CASTDPTSGTYEQYF
CDR3 DNA: TGCGCCAGCACGGACCCGACTAGCGGGACCTACGAGCAGTACTTC

D gene: TRBD2
V gene: TRBV28
J gene: TRBJ2-1
clone size: NA
CDR3 protein: CASSLTGTSNNEQFF
CDR3 DNA: TGTGCCAGCAGTTTAACCGGGACTAGCAACAATGAGCAGTTCTTC

D gene: TRBD2
V gene: TRBV10-3
J gene: TRBJ2-2
clone size: few
CDR3 protein: CAISDPPGLANTGELFF
CDR3 DNA: TGTGCCATCAGTGACCCGCCGGGACTAGCGAACACCGGGGAGCTGTTTTTT

D gene: NA
V gene: TRBV28
J gene: TRBJ2-1
clone size: NA
CDR3 protein: CASSPLESRNNEQFF
CDR3 DNA: TGTGCCAGCAGCCCTTTGGAGTCGAGGAACAATGAGCAGTTCTTC

D gene: TRBD2
V gene: TRBV10-2
J gene: TRBJ2-7
clone size: NA
CDR3 protein: CASRFGTSEQYF
CDR3 DNA: TGCGCCAGCAGATTCGGGACTAGCGAGCAGTACTTC

D gene: TRBD2
V gene: TRBV5-1
J gene: TRBJ2-7
clone size: NA
CDR3 protein: CASSPGGTSLEQYF
CDR3 DNA: TGCGCCAGCAGCCCGGGGGGGACTAGTCTTGAGCAGTACTTC

D gene: NA
V gene: TRBV4-1
J gene: TRBJ2-6
clone size: NA
CDR3 protein: CASRALPAGANVLTF
CDR3 DNA: TGCGCCAGCAGGGCCCTCCCAGCTGGGGCCAACGTCCTGACTTTC

D gene: NA
V gene: TRBV6-1
J gene: TRBJ2-7
clone size: NA
CDR3 protein: CASLSHYEQYF
CDR3 DNA: TGTGCCAGCTTGAGCCACTACGAGCAGTACTTC

D gene: NA
V gene: TRBV7-8
J gene: TRBJ2-5
clone size: NA
CDR3 protein: CASSLVPVLETQYF
CDR3 DNA: TGTGCCAGCAGCTTAGTTCCGGTTTTGGAGACCCAGTACTTC

D gene: TRBD2
V gene: TRBV28
J gene: TRBJ2-1
clone size: few
CDR3 protein: CASSFIDSSGLYNEQFF
CDR3 DNA: TGTGCCAGCAGTTTCATCGACTCTAGCGGACTCTACAATGAGCAGTTCTTC

D gene: TRBD2
V gene: TRBV7-2
J gene: TRBJ2-7
clone size: NA
CDR3 protein: CASSPQGGRPHEQYF
CDR3 DNA: TGTGCCAGCAGCCCCCAAGGCGGGAGACCCCACGAGCAGTACTTC

D gene: NA
V gene: TRBV11-2
J gene: TRBJ2-4
clone size: NA
CDR3 protein: CASSFGGQLAKNIQYF
CDR3 DNA: TGTGCCAGCAGCTTCGGGGGACAGCTAGCCAAAAACATTCAGTACTTC

D gene: TRBD2
V gene: TRBV27
J gene: TRBJ2-1
clone size: NA
CDR3 protein: CASSSVSGLAALYNEQFF
CDR3 DNA: TGTGCCAGCAGTTCTGTCTCGGGACTAGCGGCTCTCTACAATGAGCAGTTCTTC

D gene: NA
V gene: TRBV7-6
J gene: TRBJ2-1
clone size: NA
CDR3 protein: CASSLTAHSYNEQFF
CDR3 DNA: TGTGCCAGCAGCTTGACAGCACACTCCTACAATGAGCAGTTCTTC

D gene: NA
V gene: TRBV27
J gene: TRBJ1-2
clone size: few
CDR3 protein: CASSFGGANYGYTF
CDR3 DNA: TGTGCCAGCAGTTTCGGCGGAGCTAACTATGGCTACACCTTC

D gene: TRBD1
V gene: TRBV14
J gene: TRBJ1-3
clone size: NA
CDR3 protein: CASSWGQLSSGNTIYF
CDR3 DNA: TGTGCCAGCAGCTGGGGACAGCTCTCCTCTGGAAACACCATATATTTT

D gene: NA
V gene: TRBV28
J gene: TRBJ1-5
clone size: NA
CDR3 protein: CASNPAGSGGNQPQHF
CDR3 DNA: TGTGCCAGCAACCCCGCCGGGAGCGGGGGCAATCAGCCCCAGCATTTT

D gene: NA
V gene: TRBV11-2
J gene: TRBJ2-3
clone size: NA
CDR3 protein: CASSSRTGTDTQYF
CDR3 DNA: TGTGCCAGCAGCTCCCGGACAGGCACAGATACGCAGTATTTT

D gene: NA
V gene: TRBV27
J gene: TRBJ2-6
clone size: NA
CDR3 protein: CASSSYTGSFGANVLTF
CDR3 DNA: TGTGCCAGCAGTTCATATACAGGGAGCTTTGGGGCCAACGTCCTGACTTTC

D gene: TRBD2
V gene: TRBV27
J gene: TRBJ2-1
clone size: NA
CDR3 protein: CASTLSGRKNEQFF
CDR3 DNA: TGTGCCAGCACCCTGAGCGGGAGGAAGAATGAGCAGTTCTTC

D gene: NA
V gene: TRBV5-1
J gene: TRBJ2-6
clone size: NA
CDR3 protein: CASSLDRAGANVLTF
CDR3 DNA: TGCGCCAGCAGCTTGGACAGGGCGGGGGCCAACGTCCTGACTTTC

D gene: TRBD2
V gene: TRBV29-1
J gene: TRBJ2-3
clone size: NA
CDR3 protein: CSALSAGGGTDTQYF
CDR3 DNA: TGCAGCGCCCTCTCAGCGGGAGGGGGCACAGATACGCAGTATTTT

D gene: TRBD1
V gene: TRBV7-8
J gene: TRBJ1-1
clone size: NA
CDR3 protein: CASSPRAGTGNTEAFF
CDR3 DNA: TGTGCCAGCAGCCCAAGGGCCGGGACAGGGAACACTGAAGCTTTCTTT

D gene: TRBD2
V gene: TRBV9
J gene: TRBJ2-3
clone size: once
CDR3 protein: CASSVLGLAGARYTDTQYF
CDR3 DNA: TGTGCCAGCAGCGTCCTGGGACTAGCGGGAGCCAGATACACAGATACGCAGTATTTT

D gene: TRBD1
V gene: TRBV9
J gene: TRBJ1-5
clone size: NA
CDR3 protein: CASARTGDRYRPQHF
CDR3 DNA: TGTGCCAGCGCCCGAACCGGGGACAGATATCGGCCCCAGCATTTT

D gene: TRBD2
V gene: TRBV10-2
J gene: TRBJ2-1
clone size: NA
CDR3 protein: CASSSTSGNPLNEQFF
CDR3 DNA: TGCGCCAGCAGTTCTACTAGCGGGAACCCTCTCAATGAGCAGTTCTTC

D gene: TRBD1
V gene: TRBV27
J gene: TRBJ2-3
clone size: NA
CDR3 protein: CASSSDRVGADTQYF
CDR3 DNA: TGTGCCAGCAGTTCCGACAGGGTTGGCGCAGATACGCAGTATTTT

D gene: TRBD2
V gene: TRBV4-1
J gene: TRBJ2-3
clone size: NA
CDR3 protein: CASSHGSGRLDTQYF
CDR3 DNA: TGCGCCAGCAGCCACGGTAGCGGGAGGTTAGATACGCAGTATTTT

D gene: TRBD2
V gene: TRBV29-1
J gene: TRBJ2-7
clone size: NA
CDR3 protein: CSGVAGAGNEQYF
CDR3 DNA: TGCAGCGGTGTAGCGGGAGCGGGGAACGAGCAGTACTTC

D gene: NA
V gene: TRBV18
J gene: TRBJ2-4
clone size: NA
CDR3 protein: CASSPEGEYKNIQYF
CDR3 DNA: TGTGCCAGCTCACCCGAGGGGGAGTACAAAAACATTCAGTACTTC

D gene: TRBD2
V gene: TRBV7-2
J gene: TRBJ2-3
clone size: few
CDR3 protein: CASSPDGRTQYF
CDR3 DNA: TGTGCCAGCAGCCCCGACGGGAGGACGCAGTATTTT